This paragraph reports one T cell receptor beta chain. The specificity of this receptor is unknown. The input lacks base qualities; no much larger clone sits a single base away. The data originate from a study of identical twins listed by TCRdb under 2016. About the full investigation: To test whether fetal clonotypes persist, the study used deep sequencing on TCR alpha and beta repertoires from monozygotic twins, unrelated adults of various ages, and cord blood. To rule out contamination, the twin experiments were replicated at different times with different library preparation protocols.

CDR3 length: 17 amino acids, cysteine to phenylalanine. This entry keeps only the CDR3 DNA: 51 bases, framed from base 1. The germline V and J ends show losses of 1 base and 2 bases respectively, and no gene match explains 8 bases of the junction. In the germline V gene, CDR1 corresponds to KGHSH and CDR2 to LQKENI. Study-wide findings and limitations: Zero-insertion analyses could be partly confounded by invariant T cells such as MAIT and iNKT, though diverse VJ usage argued against such confounding for most clonotypes. Compared with coincidental sharing between unrelated individuals, out-of-frame TCR alpha sequences shared between twins showed an excess of sequences with low generation probability. Abundant cord blood beta clonotypes carried fewer insertions; young adult naive repertoires showed a weaker similar trend, while memory repertoires showed none. A weaker excess of twin sharing was found in beta out-of-frame sequences because the signal-to-noise ratio was lowered by fewer shared sequences. Recombination models systematically underestimated out-of-frame TCR alpha sharing in monozygotic twins but agreed with sharing between unrelated individuals. Conclusions relied on cross-sectional statistical analysis, since the same donors could not be followed over many years.

Only healthy Caucasian donors were included. Three pairs of female monozygotic twins, all aged about 18 to 30 years, made up the twin cohort. Positive isolation kits from Invitrogen were used to isolate CD4+ and CD8+ T cell populations. Libraries were prepared through 5' RACE. The listed sequencing device is Illumina HiSeq 2000. Template switching added a universal primer binding site, and the final cDNA carried a unique molecular identifier that allowed TCR cDNA molecules to be counted accurately. First-strand cDNA for TCR alpha and beta chains was synthesized from specific primers in the conserved constant-segment region. Each cDNA library was double barcoded, with a SMART-Mk sample barcode plus Illumina barcodes, to control for contamination. TruSeq adapter sequences along with Illumina sample barcodes were introduced in two successive PCR steps. The TCR alpha and beta cDNA libraries were sequenced on the Illumina HiSeq platform using custom primers. In the source study's methods: Unique molecular identifiers were extracted from raw reads with MiGEC, and CDR3 positions were determined with MiXCR. Recombination models were inferred per individual with the repgenHMM and IGoR tools using an EM algorithm. Shared clonotypes were analyzed with the tcR package in R, and sharing was normalized by the product of cloneset sizes. To study raw recombination free of thymic and clonal selection effects, out-of-frame nonproductive sequences were analyzed. TCRdb took the public reads, trimmed them with fastp at Q25, ran MiXCR for clone calling and kept in-frame beta chains. Each entry is one CDR3 protein sequence, shown with its most common DNA and genes. The V and J calls reflect TCRdb's pipeline rather than the authors' work. The sample table contains some 570,000 distinct CDR3 sequences; only one count was recorded for about 20% of them. The top ten constitute 0.48% of the sample.

These data were also filed under a second study, of yellow fever vaccine responses in identical twins. As that second paper reports: According to the authors, in identical twins the way T cells responded to vaccination appeared partly convergent and partly personalized. Focusing on identical twins, the study followed the T cell clones that responded to the vaccine, and did so with precision.

Sequencing input: CD4+ T cells sorted from blood. The chain is assembled from TRBV18 and TRBJ1-5, and 7 junction bases match TRBD1. The sequence was collected from a woman under 30 in good health. Here the CDR3 is given as CASSPRNTGDGNQPQHF. The DNA sequence reads TGTGCCAGCTCACCACGAAACACAGGGGACGGCAATCAGCCCCAGCATTTT.